The clone carrying this TCR beta chain was counted at least ten times. The antigen remains undetermined. A universal primer binding site was introduced by template switching. The final cDNA contained unique molecular identifiers. One entry per CDR3 protein, called by TCRdb with MiXCR from the 5' RACE reads. The sample records about 150,000 distinct CDR3 sequences, around 3.5% being singletons. The V end was cut by 1 base, the J end by 0 bases, with 8 bases between. This CDR3 spans 15 amino acids. Germline V CDR1 and CDR2: SGHDT, YYEEEE. These data belong to a study of identical twins. Study-level points and caveats: While abundant cord blood beta clonotypes carried fewer insertions, memory repertoires showed no such pattern. Among out-of-frame alpha sequences shared by twins, low generation probability occurred in excess.

The clonotype comes from a man younger than 35 in good health. The sample comprised memory T cells sorted from blood. The J gene is TRBJ2-4, the V gene TRBV5-6; no firm D call. DNA for the CDR3: TGTGCCAGCAGCTTGTCCGGTCTAGCCAAAAACATTCAGTACTTC. It is translated as CASSLSGLAKNIQYF.